The entry below describes one T cell receptor beta chain. This entry comes from a study of blood T cell repertoires in COVID-19. Study summary: The study drew acute and convalescent COVID-19 samples from the United States, Italy and Spain.

V was pared by 0 bases and J by 4 bases, with 6 bases between. The CDR3 spans 13 residues. Germline loops: CDR1 SGHAT, CDR2 FQNNGV. In the study's own analysis: Amplification from reference gene primers served as the basis for estimated nucleated cell counts. The repertoire was sequenced with immunoSEQ multiplex PCR; TCRdb's copy has only in-frame clones and lacks some. V and J calls and clone size are those listed in that table; D and trimming were worked out from the DNA. The repertoire holds 150,000 to 200,000 clones, with around four fifths as singletons. This TCR was sampled from a woman in her twenties or thirties with acute or convalescent COVID-19. The rearrangement uses TRBV11-2 and TRBJ1-2; D possibly corresponds to TRBD1 (6 bases). Sequencing was carried out using peripheral blood. The CDR3 reads CASSLETGYGYTF. The CDR3 DNA follows: TGTGCCAGCAGCTTAGAGACAGGCTATGGCTACACCTTC.